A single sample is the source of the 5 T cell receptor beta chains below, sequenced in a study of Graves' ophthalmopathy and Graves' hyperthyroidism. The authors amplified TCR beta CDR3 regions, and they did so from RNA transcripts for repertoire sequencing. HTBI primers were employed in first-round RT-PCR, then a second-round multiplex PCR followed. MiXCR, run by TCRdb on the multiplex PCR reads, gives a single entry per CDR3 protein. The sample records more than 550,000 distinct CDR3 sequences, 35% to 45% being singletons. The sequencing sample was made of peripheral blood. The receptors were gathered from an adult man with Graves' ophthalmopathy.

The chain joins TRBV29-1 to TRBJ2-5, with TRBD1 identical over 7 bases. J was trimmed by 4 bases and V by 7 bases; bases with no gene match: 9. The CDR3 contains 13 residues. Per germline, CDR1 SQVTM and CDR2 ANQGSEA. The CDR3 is CSATTGERETQYF. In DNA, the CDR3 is TGCAGCGCCACAACAGGGGAACGAGAGACCCAGTACTTC. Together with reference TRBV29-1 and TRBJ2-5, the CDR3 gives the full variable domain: SAVISQKPSRDICQRGTSLTIQCQVDSQVTMMFWYRQQPGQSLTLIATANQGSEATYESGFVIDKFPISRPNLTFSTLTVSNMSPEDSSIYLCSATTGERETQYFGPGTRLLVL.

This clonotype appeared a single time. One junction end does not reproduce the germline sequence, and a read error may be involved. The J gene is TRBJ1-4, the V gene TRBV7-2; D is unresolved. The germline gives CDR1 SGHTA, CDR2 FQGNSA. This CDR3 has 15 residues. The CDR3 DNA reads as TGCGCCAGCAGCCAAGACGGTTTAGCGAATGAAAAACTGTTTTTT. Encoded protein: CASSQDGLANEKLFF.

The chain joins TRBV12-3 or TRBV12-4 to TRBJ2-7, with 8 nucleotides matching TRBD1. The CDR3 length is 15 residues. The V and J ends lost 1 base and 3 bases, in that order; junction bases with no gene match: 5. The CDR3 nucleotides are TGTGCCAGCAGTTTAGACAGGGGGAACAGCTACGAGCAGTACTTC. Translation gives CASSLDRGNSYEQYF.

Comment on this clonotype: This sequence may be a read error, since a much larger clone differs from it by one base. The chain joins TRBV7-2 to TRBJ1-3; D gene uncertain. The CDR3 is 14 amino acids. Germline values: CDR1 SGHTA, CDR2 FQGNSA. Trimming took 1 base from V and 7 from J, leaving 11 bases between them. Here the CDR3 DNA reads TGTGCCAGCAGCTTAGGATTAGTCAGGAACACCATATATTTT. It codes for CASSLGLVRNTIYF.

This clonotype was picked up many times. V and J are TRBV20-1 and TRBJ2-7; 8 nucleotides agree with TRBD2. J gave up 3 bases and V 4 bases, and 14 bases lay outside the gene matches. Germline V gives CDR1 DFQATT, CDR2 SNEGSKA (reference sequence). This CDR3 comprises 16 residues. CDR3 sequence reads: CSATTVELAERYEQYF. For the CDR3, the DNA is TGCAGTGCTACGACCGTCGAACTAGCGGAGCGCTACGAGCAGTACTTC.